This record covers a single TCR beta chain. Its cognate antigen is unknown. This sample was taken from a study of radiation and T cells in renal cell carcinoma. Study-level findings and limits: In blood, top tumor clones expanded by 2 weeks, shrinking by 4. Baseline intratumoral clonotype presence is unknown without pretreatment biopsies.

As for time point: baseline pretreatment blood. Treatment denoted: 15 Gy SBRT to primary tumor, nephrectomy 4 weeks later. The tumor was a clear cell renal cell carcinoma. Profiled with immunoSEQ multiplex PCR; TCRdb holds only in-frame clones, not every one. Of some 140,000 clones in the sample, about 88% were seen once. CDR1 is GTSNPN, CDR2 SVGIG, per germline (reference sequence). This CDR3 contains 14 residues. Between the trimmed V and J ends, which lost 2 bases and 5 bases, there was a span of 15 bases. This specimen was blood, taken from a patient whose treatment included radiotherapy and nephrectomy. The V call is TRBV30, the J call TRBJ2-5; D is possibly TRBD1 (6 bases). The TCR was taken from a woman in her 50s with renal cell carcinoma. In DNA, the CDR3 is TGTGCCTGGAGTAGAGGGGGTTCGGCGGAGACCCAGTACTTC. This encodes CAWSRGGSAETQYF.